The 19 T cell receptor beta chains reported below all come from one sample, sequenced in a study of cytomegalovirus exposure and HLA in healthy donors. PCR used 60 Vbeta primers and 13 Jbeta primers. TCRdb's copy holds only in-frame clones and misses some; the assay was immunoSEQ multiplex PCR. The sample contains 100,000 or so clones, approximately 82% of which appear only once. The sequenced material came from PBMCs. The receptors were gathered from a man aged 40-55 years in good health and CMV-seropositive.

This chain connects TRBV29-1 to TRBJ2-1, with 13 bases matching TRBD2. The CDR3 is 16 residues long. Germline V gene data show CDR1 as SQVTM and CDR2 as ANQGSEA. Trimming removed 4 bases from V and 1 base from J; junction bases left unmatched: 4. The CDR3 region is CSVGGLAGRSYNEQFF. CDR3 nucleotides: TGCAGCGTTGGGGGACTAGCGGGGCGGTCCTACAATGAGCAGTTCTTC.

The J gene is TRBJ1-4, the V gene TRBV28; D gene unclear. The CDR3 totals 14 residues. Germline CDR1 reads MDHEN; CDR2 reads SYDVKM. V lost 3 bases and J lost 4, with 9 bases in between. The CDR3: CASSLAQLNEKLFF. CDR3 DNA sequence: TGTGCCAGCAGTTTGGCACAGCTTAATGAAAAACTGTTTTTT.

The gene calls are TRBV28 and TRBJ2-7; weak D call: TRBD1 (5 bases). Deletions cut 6 bases from V and 6 bases from J, with 18 bases between. Germline V gives CDR1 MDHEN, CDR2 SYDVKM. The length of the CDR3 is 14 residues. The CDR3 region has the DNA TGTGCCAGCAGCTTTAAAGGGGTCGGGCGCGAGCAGTACTTC. The encoded protein is CASSFKGVGREQYF. The whole variable domain, filled in from reference TRBV28 and TRBJ2-7, reads DVKVTQSSRYLVKRTGEKVFLECVQDMDHENMFWYRQDPGLGLRLIYFSYDVKMKEKGDIPEGYSVSREKKERFSLILESASTNQTSMYLCASSFKGVGREQYFGPGTRLTVT.

A remark on this clone: Other DNA sequences in this specimen translate into the identical CDR3. The chain combines TRBV7-2 with TRBJ2-7; 7 bases line up with TRBD1. Germline V CDR1 and CDR2: SGHTA, FQGNSA. The CDR3 spans 14 residues. The V and J ends lost 2 bases and 4 bases, in that order; junction bases with no gene match: 5. CDR3 amino acids: CASSLTTGSYEQYF. The CDR3 DNA is TGTGCCAGCAGCTTAACGACAGGGAGTTACGAGCAGTACTTC.

The chain combines TRBV2 with TRBJ1-1; possibly TRBD1 for D (6 bases). The CDR3 extends over 13 amino acids. Trimming shortened V by 9 bases and J by 3 bases, and 14 bases separated the two germline ends. Germline lookup yields CDR1 SNHLY and CDR2 FYNNEI. The CDR3 loop reads CASTGFLDTEAFF. In DNA, the CDR3 is TGTGCCAGTACAGGGTTTTTGGACACTGAAGCTTTCTTT. Complete variable domain (other parts from reference TRBV2 and TRBJ1-1): EPEVTQTPSHQVTQMGQEVILRCVPISNHLYFYWYRQILGQKVEFLVSFYNNEISEKSEIFDDQFSVERPDGSNFTLKIRSTKLEDSAMYFCASTGFLDTEAFFGQGTRLTVV.

The chain couples TRBV30 to TRBJ2-3, with 8 bases that match TRBD2. Germline assignment: CDR1 GTSNPN and CDR2 SVGIG (reference sequence). The junction had 9 bases not matched to a gene; V was cut back by 4 bases and J by 3 bases. The CDR3 covers 15 residues. The CDR3 DNA reads TGTGCCTGGACGCCCGGGACTAGGCGGACAGATACGCAGTATTTT. Protein product: CAWTPGTRRTDTQYF.

The chain has TRBV27 and TRBJ2-1; possible D gene TRBD2, 6 bases. This CDR3 is built from 14 residues. Germline V lookup: CDR1 MNHEY, CDR2 SMNVEV (reference sequence). Trimming removed 3 bases from V and 6 bases from J, with 12 bases in between. CDR3 region: CASSFGLAINEQFF. The CDR3 nucleotides read TGTGCCAGCAGTTTCGGCCTAGCGATCAATGAGCAGTTCTTC.

The chain recombines TRBV11-3 with TRBJ1-2, with 8 bases lining up with TRBD1. V lost 5 bases to trimming and J lost 9 bases; unmatched junction nucleotides: 17. CDR3 length equals 16 residues. Per germline, CDR1 SGHNT and CDR2 YENEEA. The CDR3 DNA reads as TGTGCCAGCAGCCCGCCGCCCGGACAGGGCGGACCACGCTACACCTTC. Protein product: CASSPPPGQGGPRYTF.

The rearrangement joins TRBV7-2 to TRBJ2-1; TRBD2 matches 11 bases. The CDR3 is 17 amino acids. Germline V CDR1 and CDR2: SGHTA, FQGNSA. Unmatched junction bases numbered 12, after V lost 5 bases and J lost 6 bases. The CDR3 DNA is TGTGCCAGCAGCCAAACTAGCGGGAGCTCCCATTTCAATGAGCAGTTCTTC. This translates into CASSQTSGSSHFNEQFF.

This clone was counted a few times. This rearrangement joins TRBV7-2 to TRBJ2-7; perhaps TRBD2 as D (7 bases). The CDR3 is made up of 15 amino acids. Per the germline V gene, CDR1 is SGHTA and CDR2 is FQGNSA. V shed 6 bases and J shed 7 bases, with 22 bases lying between them. CDR3 DNA sequence: TGTGCCAGCAGACAGAAGGGCGGGGGCTTTGAGGAGCAGTACTTC. Protein product: CASRQKGGGFEEQYF.

The chain joins TRBV6-5 to TRBJ2-7, with D unclear. Germline V lookup: CDR1 MNHEY, CDR2 SVGAGI. The CDR3 contains 12 residues. Trimming left V 6 bases short and J 3 bases short, with 9 bases between. CDR3 amino acids: CASSRERYEQYF. The CDR3 coding sequence is TGTGCCAGCAGCCGAGAGCGCTACGAGCAGTACTTC.

The chain carries TRBV4-3 and TRBJ1-3; no reliable D call. The CDR3 has 17 amino acids. The germline V and J ends were trimmed by 2 bases and 0 bases, with 14 bases remaining between them. The V gene's germline CDR1 is LGHNA and CDR2 YSLEER. The chain's CDR3 is CASSQSIPASSGNTIYF. The CDR3 nucleotides read TGCGCCAGCAGCCAATCAATCCCGGCTAGCTCTGGAAACACCATATATTTT.

This clone was observed a few times. The chain recombines TRBV5-4 with TRBJ1-1; the D is unclear. The length of the CDR3 is 12 residues. Germline V gene sequence: CDR1 SGHNT, CDR2 YYREEE (reference sequence). Trimming left V 4 bases short and J 2 bases short, with 6 bases between. The CDR3 bases are TGTGCCAGCAGCCCCGGTAACACTGAAGCTTTCTTT. Its translation is CASSPGNTEAFF.

V is TRBV30 and J is TRBJ2-3, with 7 positions matching TRBD2. From germline, CDR1 is GTSNPN and CDR2 SVGIG (reference sequence). This CDR3 comprises 14 residues. J was trimmed by 2 bases and V by 1 base; bases with no gene match: 3. CDR3 sequence: CAWSGREITDTQYF. Written as DNA, the CDR3 is TGTGCCTGGAGTGGGCGGGAGATCACAGATACGCAGTATTTT. Together with reference TRBV30 and TRBJ2-3, the CDR3 gives the full variable domain: SQTIHQWPATLVQPVGSPLSLECTVEGTSNPNLYWYRQAAGRGLQLLFYSVGIGQISSEVPQNLSASRPQDRQFILSSKKLLLSDSGFYLCAWSGREITDTQYFGPGTRLTVL.

This sequence joins TRBV2 and TRBJ2-7, with 15 bases identical to TRBD2. V dropped 4 bases and J dropped 3; count of bases not matched to a gene: 4. Germline CDR1 reads SNHLY; CDR2 reads FYNNEI. CDR3 length: 16 residues. CDR3 in DNA: TGTGCCAGCAGTGCCGGGACTAGCGGGAGGTACTACGAGCAGTACTTC. Its protein product is CASSAGTSGRYYEQYF.

This clone was counted only a few times. The chain joins TRBV6-5 to TRBJ2-5; D not resolved. CDR3 length equals 13 residues. V lost 5 bases, J lost 2 bases, and 9 bases lay in between. CDR1 and CDR2 from the germline V gene are MNHEY and SVGAGI. The CDR3 reads CASSVYTQETQYF. DNA of the CDR3: TGTGCCAGCAGTGTTTATACACAAGAGACCCAGTACTTC.

CDR3 region: CASSGGQGGEKLFF. The CDR3 nucleotides are TGTGCCAGCAGTGGGGGACAGGGCGGAGAAAAACTGTTTTTT. V and J are TRBV28 and TRBJ1-4; 9 nucleotides match TRBD1. V lost 5 bases and J lost 8; bases outside the gene matches: 6. The germline gives CDR1 MDHEN, CDR2 SYDVKM. The CDR3 sequence is 14 residues long.

This chain joins TRBV7-2 and TRBJ2-7; a possible D gene is TRBD2 (6 bases). Looked up from germline, CDR1 is SGHTA and CDR2 is FQGNSA. The CDR3 extends over 15 amino acids. Trimming stripped 7 bases from V and 3 bases from J, with 19 bases between. For the CDR3, the DNA is TGTGCCAGCATCCCGGGATTTGGGGGGATCTACGAGCAGTACTTC. Translation: CASIPGFGGIYEQYF.

The chain couples TRBV20-1 to TRBJ2-7, with D possibly matching TRBD2 (5 bases). V shed 2 bases and J shed 6 bases, with 8 bases lying between them. Germline CDR1 DFQATT, CDR2 SNEGSKA (reference sequence). The CDR3 length is 11 residues. The DNA of the CDR3 is TGCAGTGCTAGACGGGCGGGCGAGCAGTACTTC. This encodes CSARRAGEQYF.